The 25 T cell receptor beta chains listed next were all sequenced from one sample in a study of a mutant IDH1 vaccine in newly diagnosed glioma. These receptors' targets are unknown. The time point: week 23, last vaccination. The vaccine gave 300 ug of a 20-mer mutant IDH1 peptide subcutaneously per dose. The repertoire was sequenced with immunoSEQ multiplex PCR; TCRdb's copy has only in-frame clones and lacks some. The sample lists about 64,000 clones, approximately 84% occurring once. The source was PBMCs, collected from a glioma patient whose treatment included an IDH1 peptide vaccine. The receptors come from a man aged 30 to 39 with glioma.

The genes are TRBV7-9 and TRBJ2-5; 12 bases match TRBD2. V gave up 5 bases and J gave up 4 bases; unmatched junction bases: 5. Germline values: CDR1 SEHNR, CDR2 FQNEAQ (reference sequence). CDR3 length equals 15 residues. The CDR3 coding sequence is TGTGCCAGCAGCGTACTAGCGGGGGGACGAGAGACCCAGTACTTC. This encodes CASSVLAGGRETQYF. Filled out from reference TRBV7-9 and TRBJ2-5, the complete variable domain reads DTGVSQNPRHKITKRGQNVTFRCDPISEHNRLYWYRQTLGQGPEFLTYFQNEAQLEKSRLLSDRFSAERPKGSFSTLEIQRTEQGDSAMYLCASSVLAGGRETQYFGPGTRLLVL.

The chain carries TRBV28 and TRBJ1-6; TRBD1 aligns across 7 bases. Germline CDR1 MDHEN, CDR2 SYDVKM. The CDR3 contains 15 residues. V lost 5 bases, J lost 8 bases, and 9 bases stayed unmatched. The CDR3 loop is CASSLSTGLYSPLHF. In DNA, the CDR3 is TGTGCCAGCAGTCTATCGACAGGGCTTTATTCACCCCTCCACTTT. Using reference TRBV28 and TRBJ1-6 for the parts outside the CDR3, the full variable domain is DVKVTQSSRYLVKRTGEKVFLECVQDMDHENMFWYRQDPGLGLRLIYFSYDVKMKEKGDIPEGYSVSREKKERFSLILESASTNQTSMYLCASSLSTGLYSPLHFGNGTRLTVT.

The chain combines TRBV27 with TRBJ1-1; a weak D match, TRBD1 (5 bases). This CDR3 has 13 residues. CDR1 is MNHEY, CDR2 SMNVEV, per germline (reference sequence). Trimming pared 7 bases from V and 1 base from J, leaving 10 bases between. Written as DNA, the CDR3 is TGTGCCAGCACCCTGGGGGGGAACACTGAAGCTTTCTTT. Protein sequence: CASTLGGNTEAFF.

This chain joins TRBV2 and TRBJ2-7; 7 nucleotides align to TRBD1. The ends lost 6 bases at V and 4 bases at J; junction bases unmatched: 9. Per the germline V gene, CDR1 is SNHLY and CDR2 is FYNNEI. The CDR3 runs to 14 residues. In DNA form, the CDR3 reads TGTGCCAGCAGGAAACAGGGGCTCAGGTACGAGCAGTACTTC. Translating it yields CASRKQGLRYEQYF.

The V gene is TRBV6-5, the J gene TRBJ2-2, with D uncertain. Trimming shortened V by 3 bases and J by 3 bases, and 11 bases separated the two germline ends. The CDR3 consists of 15 residues. CDR1 is MNHEY and CDR2 is SVGAGI in the germline V gene. In DNA, the CDR3 is TGTGCCAGCAGTTATTCCGGATACGACACCGGGGAGCTGTTTTTT. It specifies CASSYSGYDTGELFF.

The chain is built from TRBV11-3 and TRBJ2-3, with TRBD2 identical over 10 bases. Germline CDR1 is SGHNT and CDR2 is YENEEA. CDR3 length: 13 amino acids. V trimming: 5 bases; J trimming: 11 bases; junction bases outside the gene matches: 7. The CDR3 coding sequence is TGTGCCAGCAGCCTAGCGGGGGTGTCGAAGCAGTATTTT. This sequence encodes CASSLAGVSKQYF.

This chain connects TRBV4-1 to TRBJ1-6; tentatively, D is TRBD1 (6 bases). V was cut by 2 bases and J by 3 bases, with 11 bases left in between. Germline CDR1 and CDR2: MGHRA and YSYEKL. The CDR3 has 16 amino acids. The CDR3 DNA follows: TGCGCCAGCAGCCAATTCGGGGGCTTCTATAATTCACCCCTCCACTTT. This encodes CASSQFGGFYNSPLHF.

The rearrangement uses TRBV5-6 and TRBJ1-4, with TRBD1 as a possible D gene (6 bases). This CDR3 is built from 14 residues. Germline CDR1 and CDR2: SGHDT and YYEEEE. The V gene lost 0 bases and the J gene lost 6 bases, with 9 bases spanning the gap. CDR3 nucleotide sequence: TGTGCCAGCAGCTTGGGCAGGGGCTATGAAAAACTGTTTTTT. Translated: CASSLGRGYEKLFF.

This clone occurred once. The chain joins TRBV6-6 to TRBJ1-2; 7 bases are shared with TRBD1. The CDR3 contains 15 residues. Per the germline V gene, CDR1 is MNHNY and CDR2 is SVGAGI (reference sequence). V lost 7 bases and J lost 5; bases outside the gene matches: 13. The CDR3 loop reads CASIRGIRGNYGYTF. CDR3 coding DNA: TGTGCCAGCATTAGGGGGATCAGGGGGAATTATGGCTACACCTTC.

CDR3 nucleotides: TGTGCCAGCAGCTTATCACAGGGGGCGCGTCTCGGGGAAAAACTGTTTTTT. Amino acids: CASSLSQGARLGEKLFF. The rearrangement links TRBV7-2 to TRBJ1-4; 9 positions agree with TRBD1. Germline CDR1 reads SGHTA; CDR2 reads FQGNSA. The trim removed 2 bases at V and 8 bases at J, leaving 12 bases unmatched. This CDR3 contains 17 residues.

This clone has a single count. The chain is built from TRBV6-5 and TRBJ2-5; possibly TRBD1 for D (5 bases). The V gene lost 0 bases and the J gene lost 1 base, with 6 bases spanning the gap. The germline V gene has CDR1 MNHEY and CDR2 SVGAGI. There are 14 residues in the CDR3. For the CDR3, the DNA is TGTGCCAGCAGTTACTCAGGGGCCCAAGAGACCCAGTACTTC. Translated: CASSYSGAQETQYF.

CDR3 bases: TGTGCCAGTAGTATCCCCAACAAAGCGGCCTACAATGAGCAGTTCTTC. Protein: CASSIPNKAAYNEQFF. The rearrangement uses TRBV19 and TRBJ2-1, with TRBD2 as a possible D gene (5 bases). Per germline, CDR1 LNHDA and CDR2 SQIVND (reference sequence). V was trimmed by 3 bases and J by 2 bases, leaving 14 bases between them. This CDR3 has 16 residues. Full variable domain (outside the CDR3, taken from reference TRBV19 and TRBJ2-1): DGGITQSPKYLFRKEGQNVTLSCEQNLNHDAMYWYRQDPGQGLRLIYYSQIVNDFQKGDIAEGYSVSREKKESFPLTVTSAQKNPTAFYLCASSIPNKAAYNEQFFGPGTRLTVL.

This chain connects TRBV14 to TRBJ1-2, with D possibly being TRBD1 (6 bases). The CDR3 runs 18 residues. Trimming stripped 4 bases from V and 2 bases from J, with 23 bases between. Germline-derived CDR1 and CDR2 are SGHDN and FVKESK. Here the CDR3 reads CASSRTDVWGARNYGYTF. The CDR3 DNA sequence: TGTGCCAGCAGCCGTACCGATGTTTGGGGGGCGCGGAACTATGGCTACACCTTC. The entire variable domain, with the rest obtained from reference TRBV14 and TRBJ1-2, is as follows: EAGVTQFPSHSVIEKGQTVTLRCDPISGHDNLYWYRRVMGKEIKFLLHFVKESKQDESGMPNNRFLAERTGGTYSTLKVQPAELEDSGVYFCASSRTDVWGARNYGYTFGSGTRLTVV.

The V gene is TRBV5-5, the J gene TRBJ2-3, with D hard to call. The CDR3 is made up of 12 amino acids. V was cut by 5 bases and J by 0 bases, with 4 bases left in between. The V gene's germline CDR1 is SGHKS and CDR2 YYEKEE (reference sequence). CDR3 region: CASRFSTDTQYF. In DNA, the CDR3 is TGTGCCAGCAGATTTAGCACAGATACGCAGTATTTT.

The gene calls are TRBV14 and TRBJ2-7, with 7 bases that match TRBD1. Germline V gives CDR1 SGHDN, CDR2 FVKESK. CDR3 length equals 13 residues. The J segment lost 3 bases and the V segment lost 1 base, leaving 0 bases of the junction unmatched. This CDR3 is CASSQGQGYEQYF. The CDR3 coding sequence is TGTGCCAGCAGCCAAGGACAGGGCTACGAGCAGTACTTC.

The J gene is TRBJ1-5, the V gene TRBV28, with D unresolved. The CDR3 totals 15 residues. V lost 1 base and J 9 bases, leaving 16 bases between the germline ends. The germline V gene has CDR1 MDHEN and CDR2 SYDVKM. CDR3 region: CASSLYGSSERPQHF. In DNA form, the CDR3 reads TGTGCCAGCAGTTTATACGGGAGCTCTGAACGGCCCCAGCATTTT.

CDR3 nucleotide sequence: TGCGCCAGCAGCTTGGGACAGCTCTACGAGCAGTACTTC. Residues: CASSLGQLYEQYF. The chain is built from TRBV5-1 and TRBJ2-7; maybe TRBD1 (5 bases). The germline V and J ends were trimmed by 0 bases and 3 bases, with 7 bases remaining between them. CDR3 length: 13 residues. Germline V gene lookup returns CDR1 SGHRS and CDR2 YFSETQ.

The rearrangement joins TRBV25-1 to TRBJ1-2, with D possibly being TRBD1 (5 bases). The V and J ends lost 9 bases and 4 bases respectively, with 12 bases between them. In germline, CDR1 is MGHDK, CDR2 SYGVNS. The CDR3 spans 12 residues. CDR3 sequence reads: CASQGGGYGYTF. The CDR3 coding sequence is TGTGCCAGTCAGGGCGGCGGCTATGGCTACACCTTC.

The chain carries TRBV4-1 and TRBJ2-1; 8 nucleotides match TRBD2. Unmatched junction bases numbered 5, after V lost 6 bases and J lost 1 base. Germline values: CDR1 MGHRA, CDR2 YSYEKL. This CDR3 has 15 amino acids. CDR3 loop: CASRVSGGSYNEQFF. The DNA for the CDR3 is TGCGCCAGCAGAGTAAGCGGGGGTTCCTACAATGAGCAGTTCTTC.

V is TRBV19 and J is TRBJ1-2; 10 bases match TRBD1. CDR1 is LNHDA and CDR2 is SQIVND in the germline V gene (reference sequence). This CDR3 is 15 amino acids long. Germline trimming cut 9 bases from V and 7 bases from J; bases unmatched to any gene: 14. The CDR3 nucleotides read TGTGCCAGCGGCGATCCGGGACAGGGGAAACGTGGCTACACCTTC. Its protein product is CASGDPGQGKRGYTF.

This clone has just a few counts. The chain is built from TRBV6-5 and TRBJ1-4; no firm D call. The CDR3 consists of 14 residues. CDR1 is MNHEY and CDR2 is SVGAGI in the germline V gene. V dropped 2 bases and J dropped 4 bases, with 8 bases sitting between them. The DNA of the CDR3 is TGTGCCAGCAGTTACAGCCGGATTAATGAAAAACTGTTTTTT. It is translated as CASSYSRINEKLFF.

The chain recombines TRBV11-2 with TRBJ2-2, with a tentative D call TRBD2 (5 bases). Germline assignment: CDR1 SGHAT and CDR2 FQNNGV. The CDR3 is 15 residues long. Trimming took off 5 bases at V and 6 bases at J, with 16 bases between the two ends. The CDR3 loop is CASSPIRRGAGELFF. The CDR3 nucleotides are TGTGCCAGCAGCCCAATCCGTCGGGGAGCCGGGGAGCTGTTTTTT.

This clone appeared a few times. The rearrangement uses TRBV29-1 and TRBJ2-7; the D gene is possibly TRBD1 (6 bases). Deletions cut 4 bases from V and 2 bases from J, with 12 bases between. The CDR3 length is 13 residues. The germline V gene has CDR1 SQVTM and CDR2 ANQGSEA. For the CDR3, the DNA is TGCAGCGTTGGGGGACACGGAACCTACGAGCAGTACTTC. Residues: CSVGGHGTYEQYF.

V is TRBV18 and J is TRBJ1-1; no clear D gene. This CDR3 region has 12 residues. Germline CDR1 KGHSH, CDR2 LQKENI. V was cut by 2 bases and J by 6 bases, with 7 bases left in between. CDR3 nucleotide sequence: TGTGCCAGCTCACCAATTGGAGCTGAAGCTTTCTTT. Its translation is CASSPIGAEAFF.

The rearrangement joins TRBV11-3 to TRBJ2-3; D remains unclear. This CDR3 has 11 residues. Trimming took 4 bases from V and 9 from J, leaving 8 bases between them. The germline V gene encodes CDR1 SGHNT and CDR2 YENEEA. For the CDR3, the DNA is TGTGCCAGCAGCTCCACCGACACGCAGTATTTT. Its protein product is CASSSTDTQYF. Full variable domain (rest looked up from reference TRBV11-3 and TRBJ2-3): EAGVVQSPRYKIIEKKQPVAFWCNPISGHNTLYWYLQNLGQGPELLIRYENEEAVDDSQLPKDRFSAERLKGVDSTLKIQPAELGDSAVYLCASSSTDTQYFGPGTRLTVL.